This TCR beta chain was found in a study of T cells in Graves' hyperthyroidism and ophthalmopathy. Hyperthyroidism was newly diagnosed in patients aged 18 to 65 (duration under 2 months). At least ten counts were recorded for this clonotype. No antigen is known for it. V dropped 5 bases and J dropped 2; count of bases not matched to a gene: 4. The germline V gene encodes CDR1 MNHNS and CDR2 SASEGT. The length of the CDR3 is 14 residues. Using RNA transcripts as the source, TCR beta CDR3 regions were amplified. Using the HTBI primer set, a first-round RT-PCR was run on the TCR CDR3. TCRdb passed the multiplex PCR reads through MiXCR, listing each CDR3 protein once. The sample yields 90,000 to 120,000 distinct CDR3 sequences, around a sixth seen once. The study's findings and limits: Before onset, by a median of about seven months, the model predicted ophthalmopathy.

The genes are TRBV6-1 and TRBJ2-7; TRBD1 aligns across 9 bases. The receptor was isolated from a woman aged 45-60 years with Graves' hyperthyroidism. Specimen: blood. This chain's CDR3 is CASSYGTGTYEQYF. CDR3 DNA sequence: TGTGCCAGCAGTTATGGGACAGGGACCTACGAGCAGTACTTC.